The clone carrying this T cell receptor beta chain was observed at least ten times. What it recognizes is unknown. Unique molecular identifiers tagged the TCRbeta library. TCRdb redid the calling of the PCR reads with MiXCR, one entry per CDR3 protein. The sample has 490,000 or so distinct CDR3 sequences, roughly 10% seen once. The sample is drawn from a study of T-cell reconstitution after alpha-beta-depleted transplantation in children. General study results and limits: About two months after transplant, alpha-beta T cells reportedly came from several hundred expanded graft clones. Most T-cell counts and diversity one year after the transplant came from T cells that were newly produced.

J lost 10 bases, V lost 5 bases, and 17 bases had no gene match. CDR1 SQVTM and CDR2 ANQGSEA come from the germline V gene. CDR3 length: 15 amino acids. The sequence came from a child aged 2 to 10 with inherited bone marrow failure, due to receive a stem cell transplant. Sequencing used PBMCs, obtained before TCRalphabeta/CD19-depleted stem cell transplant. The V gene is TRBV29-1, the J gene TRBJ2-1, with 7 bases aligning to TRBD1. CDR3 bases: TGCAGCGTTTTTGACAGGGTAGGGCCCCACACGGAGCAGTTCTTC. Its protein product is CSVFDRVGPHTEQFF.